The next 8 T cell receptor beta chains were all read from a single sample in a study of T cells in Graves' hyperthyroidism and ophthalmopathy. Amplified regions were TCR beta CDR3 sequences from RNA transcripts. The HTBI set primed first-round TCR CDR3 RT-PCR. One entry per CDR3 protein, called by TCRdb with MiXCR from the multiplex PCR reads. The profile shows 500,000 to 550,000 distinct CDR3 sequences, about 20% of them singletons. Sample: blood. The receptors originated from a man in his forties or fifties with Graves' ophthalmopathy.

A few counts support this clonotype. The CDR3 loop is CSASDSSYEQYF. The CDR3 nucleotides read TGCAGTGCTTCCGACAGCTCCTACGAGCAGTACTTC. The rearrangement joins TRBV20-1 to TRBJ2-7, with D tentatively TRBD1 (5 bases). Germline CDR1 is DFQATT and CDR2 is SNEGSKA (reference sequence). V lost 5 bases to trimming and J lost 0 bases, with 8 bases between them. The CDR3 totals 12 residues.

This clonotype was counted many times. The chain combines TRBV28 with TRBJ2-1, with 12 bases identical to TRBD2. Germline V gene data show CDR1 as MDHEN and CDR2 as SYDVKM. Unmatched junction bases numbered 17, after V lost 7 bases and J lost 7 bases. The length of the CDR3 is 18 residues. CDR3 loop: CASTEGGLAGGPGNEQFF. The CDR3 nucleotides are TGTGCCAGCACCGAAGGCGGGCTAGCGGGAGGGCCGGGGAATGAGCAGTTCTTC.

Ten or more counts support this clonotype. The genes are TRBV7-6 and TRBJ2-7; the D gene could be TRBD1 or TRBD2 (5 bases each). Germline CDR1 and CDR2: SGHVS and FNYEAQ. Trimming removed 5 bases from V and 2 bases from J, with 16 bases in between. The CDR3 has 15 residues. The CDR3 reads CASSPGSGKTYEQYF. CDR3 bases: TGTGCCAGCAGCCCAGGGTCCGGGAAAACCTACGAGCAGTACTTC.

For this clonotype: Mismatch with germline at one junction end may stem from a read error. V and J are TRBV29-1 and TRBJ2-1; D call uncertain. There are 19 residues in the CDR3. Looked up from germline, CDR1 is SQVTM and CDR2 is ANQGSEA. The CDR3 DNA is TGCAGCGTTGATTTTTTTCCGCCTGCAGGCGAGTTGTCCTACAATGAGAAGTTCTTC. It translates to CSVDFFPPAGELSYNEKFF.

This clonotype came up many times. The chain uses TRBV30 and TRBJ2-1; 13 bases fit TRBD2. The CDR3 consists of 13 residues. The V segment lost 1 base and the J segment 14 bases; nucleotides outside the gene matches: 5. Germline CDR1 is GTSNPN and CDR2 is SVGIG (reference sequence). CDR3 in DNA: TGTGCCTGGAGTGAGAGGACTAGCGGGAGAAAGTTCTTC. Its translation: CAWSERTSGRKFF.

The chain combines TRBV5-1 with TRBJ2-7; 10 nucleotides align to TRBD2. V lost 0 bases to trimming and J lost 6 bases; unmatched junction nucleotides: 9. From germline, CDR1 is SGHRS and CDR2 YFSETQ. The CDR3 runs 16 residues. CDR3 amino acids: CASSLALAGAQSEQYF. CDR3 bases: TGCGCCAGCAGCTTGGCGCTAGCGGGGGCCCAAAGCGAGCAGTACTTC. The full variable domain, in which reference TRBV5-1 and TRBJ2-7 provide the parts outside the CDR3, is KAGVTQTPRYLIKTRGQQVTLSCSPISGHRSVSWYQQTPGQGLQFLFEYFSETQRNKGNFPGRFSGRQFSNSRSEMNVSTLELGDSALYLCASSLALAGAQSEQYFGPGTRLTVT.

As to this clonotype: A much larger clone differs from this one at a single base, so this may be a read error. V usage is TRBV11-2 and J usage is TRBJ2-1; D may be TRBD1 or TRBD2 (6 bases each). Germline V lookup: CDR1 SGHAT, CDR2 FQNNGV. The V end lost 4 bases, the J end lost 3 bases, and 19 bases lay between the germline ends. The CDR3 contains 17 residues. In DNA form, the CDR3 reads TGTGCCAGCAGCTCAGTTCCGGGGGCCGACGACTACAATGAGCAGTTCTTC. The encoded protein is CASSSVPGADDYNEQFF.

This rearrangement joins TRBV7-9 to TRBJ1-5; D is perhaps TRBD1 (6 bases). Germline V CDR1 and CDR2: SEHNR, FQNEAQ (reference sequence). V gave up 1 base and J gave up 7 bases, with 17 bases separating them. The CDR3 runs to 16 residues. Here the CDR3 reads CASSLGQEGWIQPQHF. The CDR3 DNA sequence: TGTGCCAGCAGCTTAGGACAGGAGGGATGGATACAGCCCCAGCATTTT. Complete variable domain (other parts from reference TRBV7-9 and TRBJ1-5): DTGVSQNPRHKITKRGQNVTFRCDPISEHNRLYWYRQTLGQGPEFLTYFQNEAQLEKSRLLSDRFSAERPKGSFSTLEIQRTEQGDSAMYLCASSLGQEGWIQPQHFGDGTRLSIL.